This TCR beta chain was sequenced during a study of blood T cell repertoires in COVID-19. Study in general: COVID-19 samples, acute and convalescent, were from the United States, Italy and Spain. T cells, B-cell-depleted T cells, or PBMCs provided the cDNA or gDNA that served as material.

The CDR3 length is 13 residues. The germline V and J ends were trimmed by 5 bases and 0 bases, with 5 bases remaining between them. Germline loops: CDR1 LGHDT, CDR2 YNNKEL (reference sequence). Authors' data handling: Counts of nucleated cells, estimated from reference gene primer amplification, were obtained. The table came from immunoSEQ multiplex PCR; TCRdb's copy has only in-frame clones and leaves some out. The V and J calls and clone size are taken from that table; D and trimming were inferred from the DNA. The data hold more than 50,000 clones, with approximately 85% observed a single time. The sequenced material came from peripheral blood. The sequence was collected from a human donor in a cohort sampled during active COVID-19. The chain has TRBV3-1 (or the pseudogene TRBV3-2) and TRBJ1-5; D not certain. The CDR3 DNA reads as TGTGCCAGCAGCTACAGTAGCAATCAGCCCCAGCATTTT. Its translation: CASSYSSNQPQHF.